This T cell receptor beta chain was recorded in a study of T cells after yellow fever vaccination. Study-level information: The authors prepared low-cell-number fractions using SMART-Seq v4 Ultra Low Input. Overall study results and limits: The study found a weaker secondary response that peaked faster, day 5 versus 15. The booster response re-showed most primary clones: 96% CD4, approximately 90% CD8.

In regard to this clonotype: Its antigen is unknown.

A single record per CDR3 protein comes from TCRdb applying MiXCR to the 5' RACE reads. Among some 550,000 distinct CDR3 sequences listed, about 19% were seen once. With 0 bases removed from V and 10 bases from J, the gap between germline ends came to 13 bases. CDR3 length equals 14 residues. Germline CDR1 and CDR2: GTSNPN and SVGIG (reference sequence). The clonotype was recovered from a young man who received the YFV17D yellow fever vaccine. The input for sequencing was PBMCs, taken 15 days after the yellow fever booster vaccination. This chain connects TRBV30 to TRBJ1-6; TRBD1 is a possible D gene (6 bases). The CDR3 DNA reads as TGTGCCTGGAGTGTTGGCACAGGGAACTCACCCCTCCACTTT. Residues: CAWSVGTGNSPLHF.